This T cell receptor beta chain was profiled in a study of T-cell reconstitution after alpha-beta-depleted transplantation in children. Preparing the TCRbeta library involved the use of unique molecular identifiers. One entry per CDR3 protein, called by TCRdb with MiXCR from the PCR reads. This table holds 670,000 or so distinct CDR3 sequences, about an eighth found once. This clonotype was recorded a few times. Its antigen is currently unknown. The ends were cut back, 2 bases at V and 0 bases at J, with 9 bases in the middle. CDR1 SGHRS and CDR2 YFSETQ come from the germline V gene. The CDR3 spans 15 residues. Findings of the study overall: Counts and diversity of T cells one year after transplant came mostly from newly produced T cells. Reported findings indicate that, about two months after transplant, alpha-beta T cells came from several hundred expanded clones, which were derived from non-depleted graft cells.

The J gene is TRBJ1-3, the V gene TRBV5-1, with a weak D call TRBD1 (5 bases). Material: PBMCs, obtained before TCRalphabeta/CD19-depleted stem cell transplant. This TCR derives from a girl aged 2-10 years with congenital amegakaryocytic thrombocytopenia, due to receive a stem cell transplant. The DNA of the CDR3 is TGCGCCAGCAGCTTTGAAGGGGACTCTGGAAACACCATATATTTT. Translation: CASSFEGDSGNTIYF.